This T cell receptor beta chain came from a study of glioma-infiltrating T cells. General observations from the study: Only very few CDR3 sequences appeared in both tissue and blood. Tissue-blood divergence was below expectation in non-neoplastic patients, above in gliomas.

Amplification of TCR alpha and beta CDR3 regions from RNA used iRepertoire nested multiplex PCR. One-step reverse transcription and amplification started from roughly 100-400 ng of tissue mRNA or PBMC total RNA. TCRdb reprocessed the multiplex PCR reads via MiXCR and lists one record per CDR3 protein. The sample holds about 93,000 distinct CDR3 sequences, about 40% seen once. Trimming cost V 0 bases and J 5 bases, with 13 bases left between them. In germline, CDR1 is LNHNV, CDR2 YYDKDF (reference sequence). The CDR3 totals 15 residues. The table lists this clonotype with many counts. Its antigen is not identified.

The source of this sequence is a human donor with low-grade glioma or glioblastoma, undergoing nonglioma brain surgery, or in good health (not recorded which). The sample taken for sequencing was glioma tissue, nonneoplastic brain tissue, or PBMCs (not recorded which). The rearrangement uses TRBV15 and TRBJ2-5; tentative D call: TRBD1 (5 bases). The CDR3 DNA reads TGTGCCACCAGCAGAGATACAGGCGGTTGGGAGACCCAGTACTTC. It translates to CATSRDTGGWETQYF.